One and the same sample provided the 20 T cell receptor beta chains below, sequenced in a study of early T cells in non-severe SARS-CoV-2 infection. TCRdb reanalysed the 5' RACE reads using MiXCR and keeps one entry per CDR3 protein. The table shows more than 45,000 distinct CDR3 sequences, with approximately 6% occurring only once. The sample consisted of whole blood, taken at baseline. The receptors originated from an adult who was a healthcare worker with PCR-confirmed SARS-CoV-2 infection or an uninfected control (not recorded which).

A few counts support this clonotype. The chain joins TRBV7-9 to TRBJ2-2; TRBD2 agrees at 9 bases. The ends lost 2 bases at V and 6 bases at J; junction bases unmatched: 4. The CDR3 loop spans 15 amino acids. Germline CDR1 SEHNR, CDR2 FQNEAQ (reference sequence). DNA of the CDR3: TGTGCCAGCAGCTTAATAGCGGGAGCCCCCGGGGAGCTGTTTTTT. Translated: CASSLIAGAPGELFF.

The J gene is TRBJ2-7, the V gene TRBV6-6; TRBD1 agrees at 10 bases. CDR1 and CDR2 (germline): MNHNY, SVGAGI (reference sequence). V lost 3 bases and J lost 3; bases outside the gene matches: 5. This CDR3 has 15 residues. The CDR3, as DNA: TGTGCCAGCAGTTATTCCGGGACAGGGGACTACGAGCAGTACTTC. Amino acid sequence: CASSYSGTGDYEQYF.

The genes are TRBV3-1 and TRBJ2-5, with D unresolved. V lost 0 bases to trimming and J lost 2 bases, with 10 bases between them. The CDR3 has 15 amino acids. Germline CDR1 LGHDT, CDR2 YNNKEL (reference sequence). The CDR3 DNA reads as TGTGCCAGCAGCCAAGATTGGGCAGAGCAAGAGACCCAGTACTTC. This sequence encodes CASSQDWAEQETQYF.

Remarks on this clonotype: A much larger clone differs by one base, so this may be a read error. The rearrangement joins TRBV28 to TRBJ1-2, with D hard to call. Trimming shortened V by 7 bases and J by 9 bases, and 15 bases separated the two germline ends. Germline lookup yields CDR1 MDHEN and CDR2 SYDVKM. The CDR3 contains 12 residues. In DNA form, the CDR3 reads TGTGCCAGCAAGGACGTTAAGTATAGCTACACCTTC. It specifies CASKDVKYSYTF.

This clonotype was picked up many times. The V and J genes are TRBV20-1 and TRBJ2-1; perhaps TRBD2 as D (6 bases). Germline V gives CDR1 DFQATT, CDR2 SNEGSKA (reference sequence). Trimming cost V 3 bases and J 9 bases, with 30 bases left between them. The CDR3 has 18 residues. The CDR3 DNA follows: TGCAGTGCTAGCCGGTCTTCCGGAGGGCTGCGTAACGTCGGTGAGCAGTTCTTC. Translating gives CSASRSSGGLRNVGEQFF.

The V call is TRBV24-1, the J call TRBJ2-4; no clear D. The V end lost 5 bases, the J end lost 3 bases, and 7 bases lay between the germline ends. The germline V gene has CDR1 KGHDR and CDR2 SFDVKD. The CDR3 runs 13 residues. The CDR3 region is CATSAADKNIQYF. DNA of the CDR3: TGTGCCACCAGTGCCGCGGACAAAAACATTCAGTACTTC.

By share, this clonotype ranks as medium-sized. The V gene is TRBV29-1, the J gene TRBJ1-1; weak D call: TRBD1 (6 bases). Trimming took 0 bases from V and 5 from J, leaving 10 bases between them. Germline V gene data show CDR1 as SQVTM and CDR2 as ANQGSEA. This CDR3 comprises 13 residues. CDR3 residues: CSVEDGQNTEAFF. CDR3 coding DNA: TGCAGCGTTGAAGATGGACAGAATACTGAAGCTTTCTTT.

This clonotype showed up many times. The V gene is TRBV14, the J gene TRBJ2-1; perhaps TRBD2 as D (6 bases). Trimming removed 1 base at V and 9 bases at J, with 13 bases between. In germline, CDR1 is SGHDN, CDR2 FVKESK. The CDR3 covers 14 residues. CDR3 nucleotide sequence: TGTGCCAGCAGCCAAGCGGGGACTCTGGCTGAGCAGTTCTTC. It codes for CASSQAGTLAEQFF. Using reference TRBV14 and TRBJ2-1 for the parts outside the CDR3, the full variable domain is EAGVTQFPSHSVIEKGQTVTLRCDPISGHDNLYWYRRVMGKEIKFLLHFVKESKQDESGMPNNRFLAERTGGTYSTLKVQPAELEDSGVYFCASSQAGTLAEQFFGPGTRLTVL.

V gene TRBV28 combines with J gene TRBJ1-2; TRBD1 matches at 8 bases. CDR1 and CDR2 (germline): MDHEN, SYDVKM. The CDR3 runs to 13 residues. The junction had 4 bases not matched to a gene; V was cut back by 6 bases and J by 4 bases. This chain's CDR3 is CASRSTGGYGYTF. CDR3 DNA sequence: TGTGCCAGCAGGTCCACAGGGGGCTATGGCTACACCTTC.

The rearrangement joins TRBV9 to TRBJ1-1; no firm D call. This CDR3 comprises 14 residues. V dropped 0 bases and J dropped 2 bases, with 8 bases sitting between them. The germline gives CDR1 SGDLS, CDR2 YYNGEE. CDR3 nucleotides: TGTGCCAGCAGCGTAGTTCCCCTAAACACTGAAGCTTTCTTT. It codes for CASSVVPLNTEAFF. Full variable domain (missing parts from reference TRBV9 and TRBJ1-1): DSGVTQTPKHLITATGQRVTLRCSPRSGDLSVYWYQQSLDQGLQFLIQYYNGEERAKGNILERFSAQQFPDLHSELNLSSLELGDSALYFCASSVVPLNTEAFFGQGTRLTVV.

This clonotype has more than one count but fewer than ten. V is TRBV6-1 and J is TRBJ1-5; no clear D. Looked up from germline, CDR1 is MNHNS and CDR2 is SASEGT. This CDR3 is 13 amino acids long. The V gene lost 4 bases and the J gene lost 1 base, with 5 bases spanning the gap. CDR3 sequence (DNA): TGTGCCAGCAGTGGGGAGAGCAATCAGCCCCAGCATTTT. Its translation is CASSGESNQPQHF.

This clonotype has just a few counts. The chain employs TRBV6-5 and TRBJ1-5, with D maybe TRBD1 (6 bases). V lost 5 bases to trimming and J lost 5 bases, with 10 bases between them. The CDR3 totals 13 residues. The germline CDR1 and CDR2 sequences are MNHEY and SVGAGI. As DNA, the CDR3 is TGTGCCAGCAGTCGGACAGTCGATCAGCCCCAGCATTTT. Translation: CASSRTVDQPQHF.

Concerning this clonotype: At one boundary the junction diverges from the germline segment, which might be a read error. V gene TRBV5-1 combines with J gene TRBJ2-7; 7 bases are a match to TRBD1. Germline CDR1 is SGHRS and CDR2 is YFSETQ. The CDR3 sequence is 13 residues long. CDR3 bases: TGCGCCAGCAGCTCAGGCCCGGACAGGCCTAAGAACTTC. Its translation is CASSSGPDRPKNF.

In its sample, this clonotype was seen many times. An end of the junction differs from the germline gene, which may be a read error. The chain combines TRBV20-1 with TRBJ2-3; TRBD2 matches 7 bases. The germline CDR1 and CDR2 sequences are DFQATT and SNEGSKA (reference sequence). This CDR3 is 11 amino acids long. The CDR3 nucleotides read TGCAGTGCTAGAGCTTGGGAGGGCCCGAATTTT. Translating it yields CSARAWEGPNF.

By sample fraction, this clonotype is medium-sized (0.01 to 0.1%). The chain links TRBV19 to TRBJ2-1, with D perhaps matching TRBD1 or TRBD2 (6 bases each). Per the germline V gene, CDR1 is LNHDA and CDR2 is SQIVND (reference sequence). V shed 3 bases and J shed 0 bases, with 12 bases lying between them. The CDR3 runs 16 residues. The CDR3 sequence: CASSIGWGASYNEQFF. The CDR3 DNA sequence: TGTGCCAGTAGTATTGGTTGGGGGGCCTCCTACAATGAGCAGTTCTTC.

This clonotype has more than one count but fewer than ten. The V gene is TRBV7-2, the J gene TRBJ2-1; unclear D gene. Germline-derived CDR1 and CDR2 are SGHTA and FQGNSA. The ends were cut back, 5 bases at V and 12 bases at J, with 14 bases in the middle. This CDR3 is built from 12 residues. Here the CDR3 DNA reads TGTGCCAGCAGCGGTAATCCTCCAACGCAGTTCTTC. Its translation is CASSGNPPTQFF. Full variable domain (remainder filled in from reference TRBV7-2 and TRBJ2-1): GAGVSQSPSNKVTEKGKDVELRCDPISGHTALYWYRQSLGQGLEFLIYFQGNSAPDKSGLPSDRFSAERTGGSVSTLTIQRTQQEDSAVYLCASSGNPPTQFFGPGTRLTVL.

This clonotype was counted a few times. This sequence joins TRBV7-8 and TRBJ1-2; D might be TRBD1 (6 bases). The V and J ends lost 1 base and 8 bases respectively, with 17 bases between them. CDR1 is SGHVS and CDR2 is FQNEAQ in the germline V gene. This CDR3 region has 15 residues. The CDR3 coding sequence is TGTGCCAGCAGCTTAGGGGACACGTCCCAGAGGGGCTACACCTTC. Amino acids: CASSLGDTSQRGYTF.

This clonotype showed up many times. The chain is built from TRBV7-9 and TRBJ2-7, with 10 bases lining up with TRBD2. The CDR3 length is 16 residues. The V gene's germline CDR1 is SEHNR and CDR2 FQNEAQ (reference sequence). V lost 5 bases, J lost 3 bases, and 10 bases stayed unmatched. Here the CDR3 reads CASSMPGLAKGYEQYF. CDR3 DNA sequence: TGTGCCAGCAGCATGCCGGGACTAGCGAAGGGCTACGAGCAGTACTTC.

This clonotype was counted at least ten times. The chain employs TRBV6-5 and TRBJ1-1; D unresolved. Germline-derived CDR1 and CDR2 are MNHEY and SVGAGI. The ends were cut back, 8 bases at V and 8 bases at J, with 18 bases in the middle. The CDR3 extends over 13 amino acids. The CDR3 loop is CASAWTGRGEAFF. The CDR3, as DNA: TGTGCCAGCGCCTGGACCGGACGCGGGGAAGCTTTCTTT.

This clonotype has ten or more counts. As DNA, the CDR3 is TGCAGCGTTGGGGACTCTGGGGCCAACGTCCTGACTTTC. Its translation is CSVGDSGANVLTF. The V gene is TRBV29-1, the J gene TRBJ2-6, with unresolved D. Germline lookup yields CDR1 SQVTM and CDR2 ANQGSEA. The CDR3 sequence is 13 residues long. V dropped 4 bases and J dropped 0 bases, with 4 bases sitting between them.